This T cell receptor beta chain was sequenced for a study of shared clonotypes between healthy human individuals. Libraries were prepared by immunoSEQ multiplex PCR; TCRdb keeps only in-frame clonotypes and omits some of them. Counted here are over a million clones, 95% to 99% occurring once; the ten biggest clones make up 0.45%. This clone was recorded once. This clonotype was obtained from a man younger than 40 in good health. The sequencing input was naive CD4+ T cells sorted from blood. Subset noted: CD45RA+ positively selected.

CDR3 residues: CASSLAQGLAGELFF. The DNA for the CDR3 is TGCGCCAGCAGCTTGGCACAGGGTTTAGCCGGGGAGCTGTTTTTT. The chain has TRBV5-1 and TRBJ2-2, with a tentative D call TRBD1 (6 bases). This CDR3 contains 15 residues. CDR1 is SGHRS and CDR2 is YFSETQ in the germline V gene. V shed 0 bases and J shed 6 bases, with 12 bases lying between them.